Below, one T cell receptor beta chain is given with its context. Original data processing: Estimates of nucleated cell counts were drawn from the amplification of reference gene primers. Profiled with immunoSEQ multiplex PCR; TCRdb holds only in-frame clones, not every one. V, J and clone size derive from that table, while D and trimming were established from the DNA sequence. The sample contains around 100,000 clones, about nine tenths of which appear only once. These data come from a study of blood T cell repertoires in COVID-19. About the research overall: Sources were T cells, B-cell-depleted T cells, or PBMCs; the material itself was cDNA or gDNA.

This CDR3 region has 17 residues. CDR1 is LGHNA, CDR2 YNFKEQ, per germline. Losses at the gene ends were 1 base for V and 5 bases for J; bases not matched to a gene: 10. Source material: peripheral blood. This chain connects TRBV4-2 to TRBJ2-5; 10 bases fit TRBD2. The TCR originated in a woman older than 75 in a cohort sampled during active COVID-19. In DNA form, the CDR3 reads TGTGCCAGCAGCCAAGGTGGTAGCGGGGGGTACGCGGAGACCCAGTACTTC. It translates to CASSQGGSGGYAETQYF.